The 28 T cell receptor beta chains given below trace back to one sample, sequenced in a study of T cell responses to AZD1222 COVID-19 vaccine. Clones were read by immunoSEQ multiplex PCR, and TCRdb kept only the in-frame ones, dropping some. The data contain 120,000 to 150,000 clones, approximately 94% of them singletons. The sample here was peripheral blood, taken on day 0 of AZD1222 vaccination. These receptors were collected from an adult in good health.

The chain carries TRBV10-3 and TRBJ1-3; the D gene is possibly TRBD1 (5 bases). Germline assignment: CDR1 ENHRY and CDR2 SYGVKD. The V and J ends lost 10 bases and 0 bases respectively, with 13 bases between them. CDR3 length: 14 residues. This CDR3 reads CATGHLDSGNTIYF. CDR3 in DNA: TGTGCCACCGGACACCTTGACTCTGGAAACACCATATATTTT.

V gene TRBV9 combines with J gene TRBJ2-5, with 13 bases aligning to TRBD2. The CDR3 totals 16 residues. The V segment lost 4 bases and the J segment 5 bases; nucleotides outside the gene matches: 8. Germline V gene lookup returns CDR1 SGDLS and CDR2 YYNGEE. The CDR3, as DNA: TGTGCCAGCAGCCCCGGCGGGACTAGCGGGGCGGAGACCCAGTACTTC. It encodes CASSPGGTSGAETQYF.

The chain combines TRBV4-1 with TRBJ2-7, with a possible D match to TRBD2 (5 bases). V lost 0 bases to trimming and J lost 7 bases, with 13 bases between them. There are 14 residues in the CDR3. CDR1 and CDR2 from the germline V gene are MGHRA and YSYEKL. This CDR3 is CASSQDLGLREQYF. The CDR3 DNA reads TGCGCCAGCAGCCAAGATCTTGGACTGAGGGAGCAGTACTTC.

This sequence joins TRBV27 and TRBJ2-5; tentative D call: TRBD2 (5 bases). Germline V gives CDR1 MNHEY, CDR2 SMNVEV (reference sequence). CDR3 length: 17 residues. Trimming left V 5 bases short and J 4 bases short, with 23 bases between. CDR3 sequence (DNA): TGTGCCAGCAGTCGTACCTCCAGCGGAGTCACGGGAGAGACCCAGTACTTC. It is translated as CASSRTSSGVTGETQYF.

The CDR3 bases are TGCGCCAGCAGCCGGACATGGACTAGCGGGGCCCAAGAGACCCAGTACTTC. It is translated as CASSRTWTSGAQETQYF. This chain uses TRBV5-1 with TRBJ2-5; 12 bases are a match to TRBD2. Germline CDR1 reads SGHRS; CDR2 reads YFSETQ. The V and J ends lost 4 bases and 1 base, in that order; junction bases with no gene match: 8. The CDR3 contains 17 residues.

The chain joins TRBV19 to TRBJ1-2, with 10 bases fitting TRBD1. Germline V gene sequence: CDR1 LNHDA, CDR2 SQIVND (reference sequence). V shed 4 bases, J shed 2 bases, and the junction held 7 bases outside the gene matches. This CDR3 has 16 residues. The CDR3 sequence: CASSTTGTGVNYGYTF. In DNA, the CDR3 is TGTGCCAGTAGTACTACCGGGACAGGGGTAAACTATGGCTACACCTTC.

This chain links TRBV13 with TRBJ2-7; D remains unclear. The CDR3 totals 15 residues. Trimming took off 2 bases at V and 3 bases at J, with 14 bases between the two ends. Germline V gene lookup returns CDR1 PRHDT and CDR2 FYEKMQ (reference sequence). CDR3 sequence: CASSLISESGYEQYF. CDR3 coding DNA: TGTGCCAGCAGCTTAATATCGGAATCCGGCTACGAGCAGTACTTC.

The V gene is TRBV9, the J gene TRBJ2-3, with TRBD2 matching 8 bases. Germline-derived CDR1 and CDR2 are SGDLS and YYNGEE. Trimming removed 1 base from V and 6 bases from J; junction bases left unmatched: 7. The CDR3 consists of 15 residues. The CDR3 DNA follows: TGTGCCAGCAGCGTACGGCCAGCGGGGGTGGATACGCAGTATTTT. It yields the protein CASSVRPAGVDTQYF.

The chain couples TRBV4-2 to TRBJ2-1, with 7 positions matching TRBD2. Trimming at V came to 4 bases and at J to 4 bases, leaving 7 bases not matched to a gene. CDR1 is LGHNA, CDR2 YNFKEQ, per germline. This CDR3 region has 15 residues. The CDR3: CASSRTSETYNEQFF. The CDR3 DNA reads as TGTGCCAGCAGCCGTACTAGCGAAACTTACAATGAGCAGTTCTTC.

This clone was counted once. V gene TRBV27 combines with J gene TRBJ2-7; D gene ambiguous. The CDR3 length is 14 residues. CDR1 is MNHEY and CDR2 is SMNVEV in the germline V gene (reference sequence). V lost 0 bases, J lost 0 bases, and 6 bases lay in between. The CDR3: CASSLSGSSYEQYF. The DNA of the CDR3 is TGTGCCAGCAGTTTATCGGGAAGCTCCTACGAGCAGTACTTC.

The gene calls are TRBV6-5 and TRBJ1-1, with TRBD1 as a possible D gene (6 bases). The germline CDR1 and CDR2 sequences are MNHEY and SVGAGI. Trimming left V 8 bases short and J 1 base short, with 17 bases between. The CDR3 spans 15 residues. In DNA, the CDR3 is TGTGCCAGCCGAGACAGAAAAGGGGGGAACACTGAAGCTTTCTTT. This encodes CASRDRKGGNTEAFF.

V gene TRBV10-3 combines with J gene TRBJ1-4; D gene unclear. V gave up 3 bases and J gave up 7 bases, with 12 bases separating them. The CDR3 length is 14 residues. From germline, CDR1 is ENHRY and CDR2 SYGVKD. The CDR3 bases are TGTGCCATCAGTGAAGTGGGAATAGGTGAAAAACTGTTTTTT. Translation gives CAISEVGIGEKLFF.

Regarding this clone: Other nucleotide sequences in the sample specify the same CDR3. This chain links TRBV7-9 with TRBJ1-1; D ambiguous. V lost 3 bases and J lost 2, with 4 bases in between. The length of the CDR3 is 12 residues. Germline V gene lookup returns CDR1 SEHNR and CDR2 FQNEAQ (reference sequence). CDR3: CASSFSNTEAFF. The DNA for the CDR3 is TGTGCCAGCAGCTTTAGTAACACTGAAGCTTTCTTT.

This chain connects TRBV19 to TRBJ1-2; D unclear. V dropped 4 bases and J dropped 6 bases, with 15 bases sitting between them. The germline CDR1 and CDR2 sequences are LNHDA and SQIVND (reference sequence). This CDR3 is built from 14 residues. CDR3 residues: CASSTDLEVDGYTF. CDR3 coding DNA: TGTGCCAGTAGTACTGACCTCGAGGTAGATGGCTACACCTTC.

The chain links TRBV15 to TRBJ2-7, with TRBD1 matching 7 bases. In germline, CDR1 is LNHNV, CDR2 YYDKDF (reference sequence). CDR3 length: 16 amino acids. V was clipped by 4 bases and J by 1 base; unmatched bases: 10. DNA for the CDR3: TGTGCCACCAGCACTAGAGGGGGACAGCAATCCTACGAGCAGTACTTC. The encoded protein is CATSTRGGQQSYEQYF.

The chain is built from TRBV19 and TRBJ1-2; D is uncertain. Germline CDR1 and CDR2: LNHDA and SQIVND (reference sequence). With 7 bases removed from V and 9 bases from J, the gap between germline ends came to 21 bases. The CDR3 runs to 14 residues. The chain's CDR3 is CASTLSRAGLSYTF. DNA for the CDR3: TGTGCCAGTACCCTCAGTCGAGCCGGATTGAGCTACACCTTC. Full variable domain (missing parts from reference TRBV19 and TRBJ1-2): DGGITQSPKYLFRKEGQNVTLSCEQNLNHDAMYWYRQDPGQGLRLIYYSQIVNDFQKGDIAEGYSVSREKKESFPLTVTSAQKNPTAFYLCASTLSRAGLSYTFGSGTRLTVV.

For the CDR3, the DNA is TGTGCTAGTGGGTACCAAGTGGGGGCCGGGGAGCTGTTTTTT. As protein: CASGYQVGAGELFF. The V call is TRBV12-5, the J call TRBJ2-2; either TRBD1 or TRBD2 may fit D (5 bases each). Trimming removed 6 bases at V and 6 bases at J, with 14 bases between. CDR1 LGHNT and CDR2 FRNRAP come from the germline V gene. This CDR3 has 14 amino acids. Full variable domain (missing parts from reference TRBV12-5 and TRBJ2-2): DARVTQTPRHKVTEMGQEVTMRCQPILGHNTVFWYRQTMMQGLELLAYFRNRAPLDDSGMPKDRFSAEMPDATLATLKIQPSEPRDSAVYFCASGYQVGAGELFFGEGSRLTVL.

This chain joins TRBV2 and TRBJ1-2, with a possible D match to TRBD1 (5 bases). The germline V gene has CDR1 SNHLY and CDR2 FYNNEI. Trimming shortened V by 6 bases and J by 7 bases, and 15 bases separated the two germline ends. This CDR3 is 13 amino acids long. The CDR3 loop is CASRAGTRPGYTF. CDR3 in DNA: TGTGCCAGCAGAGCCGGGACCCGCCCTGGCTACACCTTC.

The DNA for the CDR3 is TGTGCCAGCAGAGAAAGGGGACAGCCGTTCCAATTCTTCTCTGGAAACACCATATATTTT. This translates into CASRERGQPFQFFSGNTIYF. V is TRBV27 and J is TRBJ1-3; the match to TRBD1 covers 7 bases. Losses at the gene ends were 6 bases for V and 0 bases for J; bases not matched to a gene: 20. Germline V gene sequence: CDR1 MNHEY, CDR2 SMNVEV (reference sequence). This CDR3 has 20 amino acids.

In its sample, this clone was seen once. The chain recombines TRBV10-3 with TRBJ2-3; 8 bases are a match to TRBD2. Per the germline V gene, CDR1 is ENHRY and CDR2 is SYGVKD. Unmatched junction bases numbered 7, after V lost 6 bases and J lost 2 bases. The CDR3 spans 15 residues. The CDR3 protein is CAISERETATDTQYF. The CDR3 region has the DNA TGTGCCATCAGCGAGCGGGAGACTGCCACAGATACGCAGTATTTT.

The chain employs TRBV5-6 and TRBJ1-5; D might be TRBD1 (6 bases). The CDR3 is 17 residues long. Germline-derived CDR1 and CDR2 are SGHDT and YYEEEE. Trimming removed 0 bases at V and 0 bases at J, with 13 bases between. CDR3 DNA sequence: TGTGCCAGCAGCTTGGGGGGGGCTGGATATAGCAATCAGCCCCAGCATTTT. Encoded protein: CASSLGGAGYSNQPQHF.

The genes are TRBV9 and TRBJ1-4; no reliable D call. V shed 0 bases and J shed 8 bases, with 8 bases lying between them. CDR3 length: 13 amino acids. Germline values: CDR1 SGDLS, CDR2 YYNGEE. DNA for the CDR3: TGTGCCAGCAGCGTAGTTGTGGGGGAAAAACTGTTTTTT. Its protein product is CASSVVVGEKLFF.

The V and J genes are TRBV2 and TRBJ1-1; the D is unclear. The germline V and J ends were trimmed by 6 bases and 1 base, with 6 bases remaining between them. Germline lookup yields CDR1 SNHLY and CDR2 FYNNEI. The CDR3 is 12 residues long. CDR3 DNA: TGTGCCAGCAGCGACAAGAACACTGAAGCTTTCTTT. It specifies CASSDKNTEAFF.

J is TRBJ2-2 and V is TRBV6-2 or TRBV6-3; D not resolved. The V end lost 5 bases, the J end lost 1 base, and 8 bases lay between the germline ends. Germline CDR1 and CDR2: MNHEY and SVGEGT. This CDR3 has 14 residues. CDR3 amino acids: CASSPTGNTGELFF. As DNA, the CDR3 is TGTGCCAGCAGTCCGACGGGGAACACCGGGGAGCTGTTTTTT.

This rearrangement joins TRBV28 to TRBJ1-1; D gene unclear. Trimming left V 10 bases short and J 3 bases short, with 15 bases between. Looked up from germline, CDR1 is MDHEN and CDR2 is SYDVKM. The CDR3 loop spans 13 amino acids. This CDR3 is CATAGGSDTEAFF. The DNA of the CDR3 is TGTGCCACCGCAGGTGGTTCGGACACTGAAGCTTTCTTT. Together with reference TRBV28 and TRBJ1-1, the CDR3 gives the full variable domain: DVKVTQSSRYLVKRTGEKVFLECVQDMDHENMFWYRQDPGLGLRLIYFSYDVKMKEKGDIPEGYSVSREKKERFSLILESASTNQTSMYLCATAGGSDTEAFFGQGTRLTVV.

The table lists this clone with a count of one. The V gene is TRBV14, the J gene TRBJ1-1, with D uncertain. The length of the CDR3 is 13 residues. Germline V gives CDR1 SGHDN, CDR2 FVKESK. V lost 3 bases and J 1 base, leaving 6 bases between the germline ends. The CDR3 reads CASSHLSNTEAFF. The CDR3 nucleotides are TGTGCCAGCAGCCATCTATCGAACACTGAAGCTTTCTTT.

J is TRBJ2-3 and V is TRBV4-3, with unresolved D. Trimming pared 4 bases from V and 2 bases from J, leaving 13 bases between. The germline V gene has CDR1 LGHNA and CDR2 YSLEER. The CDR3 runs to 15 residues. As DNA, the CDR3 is TGCGCCAGCAGCCCCTCTTCACATACCACAGATACGCAGTATTTT. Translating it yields CASSPSSHTTDTQYF.

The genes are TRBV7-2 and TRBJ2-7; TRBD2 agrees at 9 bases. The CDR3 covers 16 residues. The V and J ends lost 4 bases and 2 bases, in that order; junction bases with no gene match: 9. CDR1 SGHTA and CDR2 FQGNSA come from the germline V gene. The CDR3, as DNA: TGTGCCAGCAGCTCCTTTGCGGGAGGGCCTCCCTACGAGCAGTACTTC. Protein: CASSSFAGGPPYEQYF.